This T cell receptor beta chain is from a study of cytomegalovirus exposure and HLA in healthy donors. Study information: A prior analysis found fewer than 120 million unique TCR beta sequences from approximately 200 million T cells. Regarding the study as a whole: It was only CMV serostatus that was available as immune exposure information. Highly shared sequence variants in one cluster were likely a sequencing artifact.

In the PCR, 60 Vbeta and 13 Jbeta primers were used. The assay was immunoSEQ multiplex PCR, and TCRdb's table has in-frame clones only and misses some. The sample consists of about 180,000 clones, 70% to 85% of them appearing once. Germline CDR1 is MNHEY and CDR2 is SVGAGI. There are 16 residues in the CDR3. V shed 0 bases and J 7 bases; nucleotides not matched to a gene: 10. With respect to this clone: What it binds is not known.

This TCR derives from a man aged 18 to 29 in good health and CMV-seronegative. The sequenced sample consisted of PBMCs. The chain has TRBV6-5 and TRBJ1-2; the match to TRBD1 covers 8 bases. For the CDR3, the DNA is TGTGCCAGCAGTTACTCCCGAGGCAGGGGGCGAGGTGGCTACACCTTC. It codes for CASSYSRGRGRGGYTF.